The rows below give T cell receptor beta chains drawn from one sample of a study of T cells in Graves' hyperthyroidism and ophthalmopathy. TCRdb redid the calling of the multiplex PCR reads with MiXCR, one entry per CDR3 protein. This repertoire shows about 210,000 distinct CDR3 sequences, around 17% found once; its top ten account for about 48%. The sample taken for sequencing was blood. The source of these receptors is a man aged 40-49 years with Graves' hyperthyroidism. The CDR3 runs from the conserved cysteine through the conserved F or W. The D gene is left open where the match is weak. Size tells how often a clone was seen (once, few, many) or the class of an expanded clone, and some rows leave it out.

TRBJ1-6,TRBV20-1,many,.,TGCAGTGCTAGAGATCTGGCCGTTCTATCACCCCTCCACTTT,CSARDLAVLSPLHF
TRBJ1-2,TRBV20-1,many,.,TGCAGTGCGGCAGAGGACAGTCGTGGCTACACCTTC,CSAAEDSRGYTF
TRBJ2-5,TRBV20-1,many,.,TGCAGTGCTTCTGGGGGGAAAGAGACCCAGTACTTC,CSASGGKETQYF
TRBJ1-1,TRBV11-2,.,.,TGTGCCAGCAGCTTCCCCCCGAGGAACACTGAAGCTTTCTTT,CASSFPPRNTEAFF
TRBJ2-2,TRBV20-1,.,TRBD2,TGCAGTGCTCCAAACATAGCGGGGATTGGAACCGGGGAGCTGTTTTTT,CSAPNIAGIGTGELFF
TRBJ2-3,TRBV5-1,.,TRBD2,TGCGCCAGCAGCCTTACGGGAGGGTCATGGGATACGCAGTATTTT,CASSLTGGSWDTQYF
TRBJ2-3,TRBV18,many,.,TGTGCCAGCTCACCACTGAGGGTTCCCTCCACAGATACGCAGTATTTT,CASSPLRVPSTDTQYF
TRBJ2-1,TRBV20-1,many,TRBD2,TGCAGTGCCAAACTAGCGGGGCCATACAATGAGCAGTTCTTC,CSAKLAGPYNEQFF
TRBJ1-2,TRBV6-1,few,TRBD1,TGTGCCAGCAGTCGGGACAGGGCTTTCTATGGCTACACCTTC,CASSRDRAFYGYTF
TRBJ1-4,TRBV20-1,many,.,TGCAGTGCTACCACGGGGGGGCTCAATGAAAAACTGTTTTTT,CSATTGGLNEKLFF
TRBJ2-5,TRBV28,.,.,TGTGCCAGCAGTGAGACGACGGTTTCCATCTTGAACTTC,CASSETTVSILNF
TRBJ2-7,TRBV6-2/TRBV6-3,.,.,TGTGCCAGCAGTAACTCCCTAGGGGAGGAAAACTCCTACGAGCAGTACTTC,CASSNSLGEENSYEQYF
TRBJ1-4,TRBV7-9,.,.,TGTGCCAGCAGCTTAGGTCGACAGTCCGGAGTATTGGGTGAAAAACTGTTTTTT,CASSLGRQSGVLGEKLFF
TRBJ2-3,TRBV5-1,many,.,TGCGCCAGCAGCCCCAGCACAGATACGCAGTATTTT,CASSPSTDTQYF
TRBJ1-4,TRBV5-1,many,TRBD1,TGCGCCAGCAGCCTTCGGACAGGGGAGGGCACTAATGAAAAACTGTTTTTT,CASSLRTGEGTNEKLFF
TRBJ1-1,TRBV6-4,.,TRBD1,TGTGCCAGCAGTAGCTCGACAGGGATTTCTGTGAACACTGAAGCTTTCTTT,CASSSSTGISVNTEAFF
TRBJ2-7,TRBV28,many,TRBD1,TGTGCCAGCACAGGGGGCGCGGCGTACGAGCAGTACTTC,CASTGGAAYEQYF
TRBJ2-3,TRBV2,many,TRBD2,TGTGCCAGCAGCCCGGCTACGACTAGCGGGGGCACAGATACGCAGTATTTT,CASSPATTSGGTDTQYF